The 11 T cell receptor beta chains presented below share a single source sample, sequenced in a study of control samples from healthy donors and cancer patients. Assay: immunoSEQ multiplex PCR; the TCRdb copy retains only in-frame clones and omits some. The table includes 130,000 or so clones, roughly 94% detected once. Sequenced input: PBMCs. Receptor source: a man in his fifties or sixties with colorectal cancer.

CDR3 DNA: TGTGCAAGTCGCTTAGTTATGTTCCCCCCAAAACGCACAGATACGCAGTATTTT. Encoded protein: CASRLVMFPPKRTDTQYF. This chain joins TRBV12-2 and TRBJ2-3. TRBV12-2 is annotated as a pseudogene. This CDR3 has 18 residues.

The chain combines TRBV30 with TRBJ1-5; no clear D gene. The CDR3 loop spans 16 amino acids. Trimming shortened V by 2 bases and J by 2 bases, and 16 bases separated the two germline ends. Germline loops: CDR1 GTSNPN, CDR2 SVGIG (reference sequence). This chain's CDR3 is CAWSPRKGRGNQPQHF. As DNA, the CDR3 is TGTGCCTGGAGTCCCCGGAAGGGAAGGGGCAATCAGCCCCAGCATTTT.

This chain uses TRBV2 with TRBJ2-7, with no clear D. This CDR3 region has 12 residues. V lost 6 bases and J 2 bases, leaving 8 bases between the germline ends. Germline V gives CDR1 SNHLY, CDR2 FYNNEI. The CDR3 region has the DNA TGTGCCAGCAGCGCCTGGCCCTACGAGCAGTACTTC. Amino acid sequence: CASSAWPYEQYF.

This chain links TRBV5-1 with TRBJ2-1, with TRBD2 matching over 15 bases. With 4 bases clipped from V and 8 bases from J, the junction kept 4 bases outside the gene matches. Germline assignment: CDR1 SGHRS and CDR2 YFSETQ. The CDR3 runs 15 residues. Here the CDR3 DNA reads TGCGCCAGCAGCGTGGGACTAGCGGGGGGTGATGAGCAGTTCTTC. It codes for CASSVGLAGGDEQFF.

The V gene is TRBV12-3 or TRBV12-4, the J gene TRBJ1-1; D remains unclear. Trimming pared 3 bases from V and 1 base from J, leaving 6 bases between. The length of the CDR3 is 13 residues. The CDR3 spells CASSFSANTEAFF. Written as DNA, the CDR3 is TGTGCCAGCAGTTTTTCGGCGAACACTGAAGCTTTCTTT.

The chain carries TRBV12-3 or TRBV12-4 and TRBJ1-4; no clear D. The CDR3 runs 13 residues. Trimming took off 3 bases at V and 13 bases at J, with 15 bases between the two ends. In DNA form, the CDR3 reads TGTGCCAGCAGTTTTGTTACCGGAAATGGACTGTTTTTT. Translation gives CASSFVTGNGLFF.

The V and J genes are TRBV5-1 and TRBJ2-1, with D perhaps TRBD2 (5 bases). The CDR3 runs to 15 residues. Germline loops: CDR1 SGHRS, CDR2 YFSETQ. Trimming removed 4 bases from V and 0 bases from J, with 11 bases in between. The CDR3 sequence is CASSPDSSSYNEQFF. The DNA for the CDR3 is TGCGCCAGCAGCCCGGACTCAAGCTCCTACAATGAGCAGTTCTTC.

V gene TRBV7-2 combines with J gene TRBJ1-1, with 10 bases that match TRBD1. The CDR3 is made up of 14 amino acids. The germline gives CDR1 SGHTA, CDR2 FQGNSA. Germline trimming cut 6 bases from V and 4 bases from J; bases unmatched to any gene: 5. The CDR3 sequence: CASSRDRGATEAFF. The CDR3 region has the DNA TGTGCCAGCAGTCGGGACAGGGGAGCCACTGAAGCTTTCTTT. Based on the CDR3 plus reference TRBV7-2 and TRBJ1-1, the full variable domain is GAGVSQSPSNKVTEKGKDVELRCDPISGHTALYWYRQSLGQGLEFLIYFQGNSAPDKSGLPSDRFSAERTGGSVSTLTIQRTQQEDSAVYLCASSRDRGATEAFFGQGTRLTVV.

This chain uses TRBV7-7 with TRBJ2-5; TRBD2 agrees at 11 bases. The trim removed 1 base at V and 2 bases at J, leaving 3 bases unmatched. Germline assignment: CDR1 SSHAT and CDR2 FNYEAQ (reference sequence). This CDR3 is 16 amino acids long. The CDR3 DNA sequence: TGTGCCAGCAGCTTAGTACTAGCGGGGGTTCAAGAGACCCAGTACTTC. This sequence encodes CASSLVLAGVQETQYF.

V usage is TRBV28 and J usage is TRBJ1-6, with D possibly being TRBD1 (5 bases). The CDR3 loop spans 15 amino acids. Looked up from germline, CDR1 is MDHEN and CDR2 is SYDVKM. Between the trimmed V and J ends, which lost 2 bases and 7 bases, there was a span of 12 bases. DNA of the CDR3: TGTGCCAGCAGTTTACCAGCAGGGTTCAATTCACCCCTCCACTTT. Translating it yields CASSLPAGFNSPLHF.

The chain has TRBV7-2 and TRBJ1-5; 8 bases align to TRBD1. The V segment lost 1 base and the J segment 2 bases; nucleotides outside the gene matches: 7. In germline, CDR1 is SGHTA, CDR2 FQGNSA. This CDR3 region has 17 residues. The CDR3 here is CASSLGAAGQGNQPQHF. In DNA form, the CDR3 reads TGTGCCAGCAGCTTAGGGGCGGCGGGACAGGGCAATCAGCCCCAGCATTTT.